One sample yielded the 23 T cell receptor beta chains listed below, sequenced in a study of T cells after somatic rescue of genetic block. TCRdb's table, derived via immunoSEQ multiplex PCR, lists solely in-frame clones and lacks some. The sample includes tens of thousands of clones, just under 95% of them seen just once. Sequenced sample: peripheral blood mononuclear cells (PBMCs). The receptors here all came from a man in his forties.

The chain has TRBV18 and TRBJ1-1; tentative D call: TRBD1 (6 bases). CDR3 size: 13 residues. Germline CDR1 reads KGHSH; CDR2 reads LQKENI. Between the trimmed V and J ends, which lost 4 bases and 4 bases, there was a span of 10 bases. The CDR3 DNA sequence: TGTGCCAGCTCACACCGAGGGGGCACTGAAGCTTTCTTT. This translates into CASSHRGGTEAFF.

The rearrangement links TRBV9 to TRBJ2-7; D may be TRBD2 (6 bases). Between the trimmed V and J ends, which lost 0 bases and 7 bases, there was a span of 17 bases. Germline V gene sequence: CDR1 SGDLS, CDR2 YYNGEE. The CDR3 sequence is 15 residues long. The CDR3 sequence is CASSVGAGRWMEQYF. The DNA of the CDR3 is TGTGCCAGCAGCGTAGGCGCGGGACGGTGGATGGAGCAGTACTTC.

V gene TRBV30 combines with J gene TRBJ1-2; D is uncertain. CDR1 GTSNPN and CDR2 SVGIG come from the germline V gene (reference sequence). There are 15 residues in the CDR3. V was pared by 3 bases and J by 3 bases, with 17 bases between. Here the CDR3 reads CAWSIPRHTDYGYTF. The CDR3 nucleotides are TGTGCCTGGAGCATACCCCGACACACGGACTATGGCTACACCTTC.

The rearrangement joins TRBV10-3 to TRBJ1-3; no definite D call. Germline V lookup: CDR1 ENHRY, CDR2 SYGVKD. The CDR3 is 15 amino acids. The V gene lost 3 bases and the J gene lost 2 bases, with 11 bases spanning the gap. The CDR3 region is CAISEEGLAGNTIYF. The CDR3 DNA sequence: TGTGCCATCAGTGAAGAGGGTCTGGCTGGAAACACCATATATTTT.

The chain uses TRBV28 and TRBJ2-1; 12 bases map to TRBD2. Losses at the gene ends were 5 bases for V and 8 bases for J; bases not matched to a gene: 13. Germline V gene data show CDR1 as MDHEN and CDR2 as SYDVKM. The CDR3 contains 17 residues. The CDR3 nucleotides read TGTGCCAGCAGTACCGGACTAGCGGGAACCCCCGGGGATGAGCAGTTCTTC. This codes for CASSTGLAGTPGDEQFF.

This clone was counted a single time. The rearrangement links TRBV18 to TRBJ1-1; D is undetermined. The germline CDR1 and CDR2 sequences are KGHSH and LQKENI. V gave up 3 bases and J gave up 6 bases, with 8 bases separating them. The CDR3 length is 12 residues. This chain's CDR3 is CASSPGFAEAFF. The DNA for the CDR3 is TGTGCCAGCTCACCCGGCTTTGCTGAAGCTTTCTTT.

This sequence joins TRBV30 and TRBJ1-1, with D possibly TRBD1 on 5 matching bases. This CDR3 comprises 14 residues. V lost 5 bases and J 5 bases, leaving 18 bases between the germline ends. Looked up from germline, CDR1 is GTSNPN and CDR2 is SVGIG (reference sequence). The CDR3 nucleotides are TGTGCCTGGGGGTGGTCGCAGAGGGGTACTGAAGCTTTCTTT. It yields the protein CAWGWSQRGTEAFF.

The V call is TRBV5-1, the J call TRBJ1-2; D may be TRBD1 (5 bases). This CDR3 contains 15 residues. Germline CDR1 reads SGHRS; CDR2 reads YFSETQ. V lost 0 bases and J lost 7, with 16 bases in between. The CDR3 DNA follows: TGCGCCAGCAGCTTGGTAAGAGATGGGGCCTTTGGCTACACCTTC. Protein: CASSLVRDGAFGYTF.

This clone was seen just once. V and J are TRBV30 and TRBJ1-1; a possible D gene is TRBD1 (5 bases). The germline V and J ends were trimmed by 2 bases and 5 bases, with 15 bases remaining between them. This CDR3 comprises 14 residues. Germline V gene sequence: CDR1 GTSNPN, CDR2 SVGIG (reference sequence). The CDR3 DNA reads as TGTGCCTGGAGTCCTGGCCAGGGCTGGACTGAAGCTTTCTTT. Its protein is CAWSPGQGWTEAFF.

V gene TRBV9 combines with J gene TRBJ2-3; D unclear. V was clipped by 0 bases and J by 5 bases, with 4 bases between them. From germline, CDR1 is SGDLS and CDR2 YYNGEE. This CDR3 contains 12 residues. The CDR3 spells CASSVAGDTQYF. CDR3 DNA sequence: TGTGCCAGCAGCGTAGCGGGAGATACGCAGTATTTT.

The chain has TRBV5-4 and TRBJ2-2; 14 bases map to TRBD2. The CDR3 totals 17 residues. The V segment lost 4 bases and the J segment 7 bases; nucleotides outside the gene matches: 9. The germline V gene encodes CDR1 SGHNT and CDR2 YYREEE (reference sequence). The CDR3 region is CASSLGTSGSRGGELFF. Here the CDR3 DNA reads TGTGCCAGCAGCCTGGGGACTAGCGGGAGTAGGGGCGGGGAGCTGTTTTTT. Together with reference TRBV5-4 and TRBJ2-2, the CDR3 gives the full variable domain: ETGVTQSPTHLIKTRGQQVTLRCSSQSGHNTVSWYQQALGQGPQFIFQYYREEENGRGNFPPRFSGLQFPNYSSELNVNALELDDSALYLCASSLGTSGSRGGELFFGEGSRLTVL.

CDR3 residues: CASSLRGNNEKLFF. Here the CDR3 DNA reads TGTGCCAGCAGCTTGCGGGGGAATAATGAAAAACTGTTTTTT. The genes are TRBV7-9 and TRBJ1-4; possibly TRBD1 for D (5 bases). The V and J ends lost 3 bases and 4 bases respectively, with 9 bases between them. The CDR3 extends over 14 amino acids. Per germline, CDR1 SEHNR and CDR2 FQNEAQ (reference sequence). The variable domain in full, completed from reference TRBV7-9 and TRBJ1-4, reads DTGVSQNPRHKITKRGQNVTFRCDPISEHNRLYWYRQTLGQGPEFLTYFQNEAQLEKSRLLSDRFSAERPKGSFSTLEIQRTEQGDSAMYLCASSLRGNNEKLFFGSGTQLSVL.

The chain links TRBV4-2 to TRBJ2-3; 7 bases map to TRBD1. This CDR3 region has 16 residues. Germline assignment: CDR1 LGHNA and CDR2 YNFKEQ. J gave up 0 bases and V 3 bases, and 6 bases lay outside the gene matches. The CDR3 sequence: CASSQWTGTSTDTQYF. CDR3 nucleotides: TGTGCCAGCAGCCAGTGGACAGGTACTAGCACAGATACGCAGTATTTT.

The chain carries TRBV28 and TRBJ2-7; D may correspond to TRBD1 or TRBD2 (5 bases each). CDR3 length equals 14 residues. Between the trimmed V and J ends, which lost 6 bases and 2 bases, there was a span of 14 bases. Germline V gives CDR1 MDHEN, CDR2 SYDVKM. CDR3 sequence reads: CASSPGTRAYEQYF. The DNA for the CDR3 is TGTGCCAGCAGCCCCGGGACGAGGGCCTACGAGCAGTACTTC.

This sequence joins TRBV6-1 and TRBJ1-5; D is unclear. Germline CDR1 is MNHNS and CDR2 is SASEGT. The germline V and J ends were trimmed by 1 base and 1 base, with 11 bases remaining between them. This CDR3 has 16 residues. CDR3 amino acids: CASSEDGFLSNQPQHF. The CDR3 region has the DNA TGTGCCAGCAGTGAAGACGGCTTCCTCAGCAATCAGCCCCAGCATTTT.

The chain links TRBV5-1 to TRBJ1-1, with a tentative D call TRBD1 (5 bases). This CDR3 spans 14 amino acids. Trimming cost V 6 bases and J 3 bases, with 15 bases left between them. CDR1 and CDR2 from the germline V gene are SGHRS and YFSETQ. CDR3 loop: CASTQDSFDTEAFF. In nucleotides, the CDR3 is TGCGCCAGCACCCAAGACAGTTTCGACACTGAAGCTTTCTTT.

The CDR3 nucleotides are TGTGCCAGCTCGCTGGACAGTTCTAATGAAAAACTGTTTTTT. This encodes CASSLDSSNEKLFF. The chain recombines TRBV18 with TRBJ1-4; D is perhaps TRBD1 (6 bases). V dropped 6 bases and J dropped 3 bases, with 11 bases sitting between them. From germline, CDR1 is KGHSH and CDR2 LQKENI. The CDR3 runs to 14 residues.

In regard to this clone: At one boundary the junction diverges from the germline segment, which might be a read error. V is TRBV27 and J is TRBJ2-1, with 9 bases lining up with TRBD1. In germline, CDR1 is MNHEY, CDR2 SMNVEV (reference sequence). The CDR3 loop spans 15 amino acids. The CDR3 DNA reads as TGTGCCAGCAGTTCCGGACAGGGGACTTACAATGAGCAGCTCTTC. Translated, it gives CASSSGQGTYNEQLF.

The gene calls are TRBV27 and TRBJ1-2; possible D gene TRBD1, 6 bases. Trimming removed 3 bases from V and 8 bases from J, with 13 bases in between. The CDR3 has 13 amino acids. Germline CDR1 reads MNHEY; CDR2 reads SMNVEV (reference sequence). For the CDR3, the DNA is TGTGCCAGCAGTTTGACAGGCCCTCTGGGCTACACCTTC. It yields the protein CASSLTGPLGYTF.

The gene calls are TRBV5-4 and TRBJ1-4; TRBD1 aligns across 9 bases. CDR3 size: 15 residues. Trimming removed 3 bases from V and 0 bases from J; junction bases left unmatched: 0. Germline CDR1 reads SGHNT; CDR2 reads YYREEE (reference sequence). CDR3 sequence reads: CASSWDRATNEKLFF. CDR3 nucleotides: TGTGCCAGCAGCTGGGACAGGGCAACTAATGAAAAACTGTTTTTT.

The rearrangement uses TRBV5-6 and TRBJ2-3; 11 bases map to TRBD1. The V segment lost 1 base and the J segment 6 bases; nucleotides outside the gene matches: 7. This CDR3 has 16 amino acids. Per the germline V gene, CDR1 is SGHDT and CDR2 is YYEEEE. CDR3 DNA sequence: TGTGCCAGCAGCTTGCTAGGACAGGGGGCTGTGGATACGCAGTATTTT. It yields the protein CASSLLGQGAVDTQYF.

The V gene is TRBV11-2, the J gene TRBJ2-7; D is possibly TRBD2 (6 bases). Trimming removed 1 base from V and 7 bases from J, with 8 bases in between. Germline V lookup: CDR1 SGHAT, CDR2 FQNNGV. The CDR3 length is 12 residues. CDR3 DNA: TGTGCCAGCAGCTTAGCGGGGAGGGAGCAGTACTTC. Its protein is CASSLAGREQYF.

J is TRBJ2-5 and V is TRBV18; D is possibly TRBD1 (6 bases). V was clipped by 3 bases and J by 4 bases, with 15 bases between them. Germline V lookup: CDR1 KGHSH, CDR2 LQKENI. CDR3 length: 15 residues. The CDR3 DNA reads TGTGCCAGCTCACCCTCACAGGGCCGGGGAGAGACCCAGTACTTC. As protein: CASSPSQGRGETQYF.